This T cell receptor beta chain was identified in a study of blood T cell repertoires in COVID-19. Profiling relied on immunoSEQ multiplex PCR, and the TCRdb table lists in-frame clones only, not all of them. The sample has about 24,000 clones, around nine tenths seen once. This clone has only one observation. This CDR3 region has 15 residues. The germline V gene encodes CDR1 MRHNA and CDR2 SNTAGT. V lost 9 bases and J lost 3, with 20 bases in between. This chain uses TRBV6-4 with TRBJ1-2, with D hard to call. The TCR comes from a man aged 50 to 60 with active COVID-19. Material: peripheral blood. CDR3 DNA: TGTGCCAGTAACTCACAGCAGTGGGCGCACTATGGCTACACCTTC. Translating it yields CASNSQQWAHYGYTF.